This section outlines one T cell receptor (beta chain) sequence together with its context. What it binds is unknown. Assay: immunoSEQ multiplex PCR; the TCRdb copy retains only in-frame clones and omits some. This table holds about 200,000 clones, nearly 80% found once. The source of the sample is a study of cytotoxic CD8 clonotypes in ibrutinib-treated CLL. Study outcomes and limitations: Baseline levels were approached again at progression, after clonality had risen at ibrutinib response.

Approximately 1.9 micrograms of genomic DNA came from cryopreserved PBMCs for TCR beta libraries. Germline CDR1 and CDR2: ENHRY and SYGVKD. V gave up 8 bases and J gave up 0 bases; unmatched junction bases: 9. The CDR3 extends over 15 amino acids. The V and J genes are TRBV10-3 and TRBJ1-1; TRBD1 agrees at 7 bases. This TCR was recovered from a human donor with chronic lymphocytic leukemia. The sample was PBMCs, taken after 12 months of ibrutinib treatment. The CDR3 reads CAIRPTGNLNTEAFF. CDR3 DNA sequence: TGTGCCATCCGACCGACAGGGAATCTGAACACTGAAGCTTTCTTT.